The 10 T cell receptor beta chains given below trace back to one sample, sequenced in a study of shared clonotypes between healthy human individuals. Profiled with immunoSEQ multiplex PCR; TCRdb holds only in-frame clones, not every one. This table has about a million clones, under 80% appearing once. Sequences were obtained from memory CD4+ T cells sorted from blood. Subset reported: CD45RA-negative fraction. The receptors shown here come from a man aged 18 to 29 in good health.

The chain carries TRBV18 and TRBJ1-1; possibly TRBD1 for D (6 bases). The V and J ends lost 5 bases and 0 bases respectively, with 13 bases between them. CDR1 is KGHSH and CDR2 is LQKENI in the germline V gene. The CDR3 spans 15 residues. The CDR3 nucleotides are TGTGCCAGCTCAGCTCGACAGGCTATGAACACTGAAGCTTTCTTT. It codes for CASSARQAMNTEAFF.

The rearrangement uses TRBV13 and TRBJ1-4; 8 bases line up with TRBD1. V trimming: 5 bases; J trimming: 13 bases; junction bases outside the gene matches: 21. The length of the CDR3 is 17 residues. Germline lookup yields CDR1 PRHDT and CDR2 FYEKMQ (reference sequence). CDR3 protein: CASSLPPTGESRRRLFF. CDR3 DNA: TGTGCCAGCAGCCTCCCCCCGACAGGGGAGAGTAGGCGGAGACTGTTTTTT.

The chain joins TRBV30 to TRBJ1-1; 7 bases align to TRBD1. V trimming: 5 bases; J trimming: 0 bases; junction bases outside the gene matches: 6. The CDR3 covers 14 residues. In germline, CDR1 is GTSNPN, CDR2 SVGIG (reference sequence). CDR3 sequence reads: CAWAQGIVNTEAFF. DNA for the CDR3: TGTGCCTGGGCACAGGGGATAGTGAACACTGAAGCTTTCTTT.

The genes are TRBV6-1 and TRBJ2-1; no clear D gene. Trimming took 6 bases from V and 10 from J, leaving 10 bases between them. There are 11 residues in the CDR3. CDR1 is MNHNS, CDR2 SASEGT, per germline. As DNA, the CDR3 is TGTGCCAGCAGCGCCCCCGGGGAGCAGTTCTTC. It is translated as CASSAPGEQFF.

The chain combines TRBV28 with TRBJ1-2; D unclear. Trimming pared 6 bases from V and 6 bases from J, leaving 11 bases between. The length of the CDR3 is 12 residues. CDR1 MDHEN and CDR2 SYDVKM come from the germline V gene. The DNA of the CDR3 is TGTGCCAGCAGCCCGCCCAGGAATGGCTACACCTTC. It yields the protein CASSPPRNGYTF.

The chain joins TRBV29-1 to TRBJ1-2; possible D gene TRBD1, 6 bases. Germline V gene data show CDR1 as SQVTM and CDR2 as ANQGSEA. Trimming left V 0 bases short and J 5 bases short, with 10 bases between. This CDR3 is built from 13 residues. The CDR3 loop reads CSVEDGGGYGYTF. The CDR3 DNA follows: TGCAGCGTTGAAGACGGGGGCGGGTATGGCTACACCTTC.

J is TRBJ2-3 and V is TRBV7-2, with a tentative D call TRBD2 (6 bases). There are 12 residues in the CDR3. The V gene's germline CDR1 is SGHTA and CDR2 FQGNSA. Trimming stripped 7 bases from V and 2 bases from J, with 7 bases between. The CDR3 loop is CASKRATDTQYF. CDR3 sequence (DNA): TGTGCCAGCAAGCGGGCCACAGATACGCAGTATTTT.

This sequence joins TRBV4-2 and TRBJ1-5, with TRBD1 as a possible D gene (5 bases). The germline gives CDR1 LGHNA, CDR2 YNFKEQ. Between the trimmed V and J ends, which lost 1 base and 0 bases, there was a span of 7 bases. There are 15 residues in the CDR3. CDR3 region: CASSQGDSSNQPQHF. The CDR3 DNA sequence: TGTGCCAGCAGCCAAGGAGACAGTAGCAATCAGCCCCAGCATTTT.

The chain uses TRBV27 and TRBJ2-3, with D hard to call. The CDR3 is made up of 12 amino acids. CDR1 MNHEY and CDR2 SMNVEV come from the germline V gene (reference sequence). Trimming shortened V by 6 bases and J by 0 bases, and 4 bases separated the two germline ends. CDR3 in DNA: TGTGCCAGCAGACGTAGCACAGATACGCAGTATTTT. Amino acids: CASRRSTDTQYF.

The rearrangement uses TRBV6-5 and TRBJ2-2; D is unclear. The CDR3 is 14 residues long. V lost 5 bases, J lost 0 bases, and 7 bases lay in between. Germline CDR1 MNHEY, CDR2 SVGAGI. The CDR3 DNA sequence: TGTGCCAGCAGTCGTCAAGCGAACACCGGGGAGCTGTTTTTT. It specifies CASSRQANTGELFF.